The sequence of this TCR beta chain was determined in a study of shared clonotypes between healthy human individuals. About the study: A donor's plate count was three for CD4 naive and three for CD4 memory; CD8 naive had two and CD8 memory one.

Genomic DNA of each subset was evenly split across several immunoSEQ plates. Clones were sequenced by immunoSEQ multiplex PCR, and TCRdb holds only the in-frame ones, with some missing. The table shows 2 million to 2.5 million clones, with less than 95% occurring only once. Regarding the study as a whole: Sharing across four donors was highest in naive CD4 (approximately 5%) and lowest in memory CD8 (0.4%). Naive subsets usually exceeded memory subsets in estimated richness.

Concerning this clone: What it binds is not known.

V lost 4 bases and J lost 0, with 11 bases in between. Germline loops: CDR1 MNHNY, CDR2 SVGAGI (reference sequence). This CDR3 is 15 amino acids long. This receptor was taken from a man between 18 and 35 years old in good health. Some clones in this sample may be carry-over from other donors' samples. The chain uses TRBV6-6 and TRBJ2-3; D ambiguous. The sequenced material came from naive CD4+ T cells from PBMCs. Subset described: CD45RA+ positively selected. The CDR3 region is CASSSREPSTDTQYF. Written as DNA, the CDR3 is TGTGCCAGCAGTTCTAGAGAGCCTAGCACAGATACGCAGTATTTT.